This T cell receptor beta chain emerged from a study of early T cells in non-severe SARS-CoV-2 infection (dated by TCRdb to about 2021). Context from the whole study: Because TCR sequencing was done on bulk RNA from unsorted whole blood, the alpha and beta chains could not be paired. The full study reports these points: VDJdb matching was skewed toward anti-spike CD8 responses and likely underestimated virus-specific expansions, missing private and CD4 specificities.

The library relied on 5' RACE. The instrument was a NextSeq 500. The TCR library protocol attached unique molecular identifiers to individual cDNA molecules to correct for sequencing error and PCR bias. Both TCR alpha and beta chains were sequenced, and tight co-correlation was observed between alpha and beta sequence abundances in each sample. The original methods were these. Decombinator V4 was used to perform V gene, J gene and CDR3 annotation of TCR sequences. TCRs were defined as expanded if a significant change between any two time points was detected under a Poisson model with p below 0.0001. TCR abundances were normalised to the total number of TCRs sequenced per sample and expressed as counts per million. MAIT TCRs were defined by TRAV1-2 paired with TRAJ12, TRAJ20 or TRAJ33, and iNKT TCRs by TRAV10 paired with TRAJ18. VDJdb, accessed on 1 November 2021, was searched for TCRs annotated for CMV, EBV and SARS-CoV-2, and TCRs annotated for more than one antigen were excluded. Using fastp at Q25 and MiXCR, TCRdb reprocessed the public reads and kept productive beta chains. CDR3 protein sequences are deduplicated, and each keeps its most common genes and DNA. It is TCRdb's table, rather than the study itself, that gives the V and J calls and clone size. For this sample the table gives 95,000 to 120,000 distinct CDR3 sequences, of which about an eighth were detected only once. Around 3% of the sample is held by the ten biggest clonotypes.

V lost 4 bases and J lost 8 bases, and the count of bases not matched to a germline gene is 11. The CDR3 goes from the cysteine to the phenylalanine over 15 residues. Kept here is only the CDR3 DNA, which spans 45 bases and is read in frame from base 1. CDR1 and CDR2, looked up from the germline V gene, are SGHTA and FQGTGA. On this clonotype: Its antigen target is currently unknown. No base quality values were provided; no much bigger clone lies one nucleotide off.

This was a case-control study nested in a cohort of healthcare workers in London, UK, who had nasopharyngeal swab PCR tests and blood samples taken every week. Healthcare workers were recruited between 23 and 31 March 2020, during the week of the UK lockdown, and were followed weekly for up to roughly 15 weeks. The chain couples TRBV7-3 to TRBJ2-1, and TRBD2 matches 7 of the central bases. This sequence originates from an adult who was a healthcare worker with PCR-confirmed SARS-CoV-2 infection or an uninfected control (not recorded which). Sample: whole blood. The CDR3 sequence is CASSSQRGGIYEQFF. DNA sequence: TGTGCCAGCAGCTCTCAGAGGGGAGGGATATATGAGCAGTTCTTC. Full variable domain (CDR3 extended with the reference TRBV7-3 and TRBJ2-1 proteins): GAGVSQTPSNKVTEKGKYVELRCDPISGHTALYWYRQSLGQGPEFLIYFQGTGAADDSGLPNDRFFAVRPEGSVSTLKIQRTERGDSAVYLCASSSQRGGIYEQFFGPGTRLTVL.